This paragraph reports one T cell receptor beta chain. Its cognate antigen is unknown. This record comes from a study of T cells expressing NK-cell markers. General observations from the study: One observes that, in a few donors, these clonotypes were also the leading ones within the CD3+CD56-NKG2C+ fraction.

After re-calling the 5' RACE reads, TCRdb lists one entry per CDR3 protein, DNA absent. This sample contains 200,000 to 300,000 distinct CDR3 sequences. CDR1 is SQVTM, CDR2 ANQGSEA, per germline. CDR3 length equals 11 residues. The TCR originated in a woman aged 18-70 years in good health. This chain connects TRBV29-1 to TRBJ1-1. The sample consisted of blood T cells: a sorted CD56 or NKG2C T cell subset, CD4+ or CD8+ T cells, or bulk PBMC T cells (not recorded which). The CDR3 is CSVWGGTEAFF.